The 22 T cell receptor beta chains reported below all come from one sample, sequenced in a study of blood T cell repertoires in COVID-19. The assay was immunoSEQ multiplex PCR, and TCRdb's table has in-frame clones only and misses some. The sample has around 150,000 clones; over 80% are singletons. The sequencing input was peripheral blood. These receptors all come from a man aged 50-59 years with active COVID-19.

The rearrangement links TRBV4-1 to TRBJ1-2; TRBD1 agrees at 11 bases. V lost 4 bases to trimming and J lost 2 bases; unmatched junction nucleotides: 6. Germline V gene lookup returns CDR1 MGHRA and CDR2 YSYEKL. The CDR3 contains 16 residues. Here the CDR3 reads CASSPADRGPNYGYTF. The CDR3 nucleotides read TGCGCCAGCAGCCCGGCGGACAGGGGGCCAAACTATGGCTACACCTTC.

The chain is built from TRBV7-8 and TRBJ2-2, with a possible D match to TRBD1 (6 bases). This CDR3 is 12 amino acids long. Trimming cost V 6 bases and J 6 bases, with 8 bases left between them. Germline CDR1 and CDR2: SGHVS and FQNEAQ. In nucleotides, the CDR3 is TGTGCCAGCAGGCGACAGGCCGGGGAGCTGTTTTTT. It codes for CASRRQAGELFF.

V usage is TRBV5-5 and J usage is TRBJ1-2; unclear D gene. The V gene lost 0 bases and the J gene lost 4 bases, with 13 bases spanning the gap. Germline V gives CDR1 SGHKS, CDR2 YYEKEE (reference sequence). The CDR3 totals 15 residues. CDR3 coding DNA: TGTGCCAGCAGCTTGGCCAGCAGGTCCTCCTATGGCTACACCTTC. Amino acids: CASSLASRSSYGYTF.

Only a few counts were recorded for this clone. This chain links TRBV5-4 with TRBJ1-2; 7 bases align to TRBD1. The V segment lost 0 bases and the J segment 7 bases; nucleotides outside the gene matches: 3. CDR1 and CDR2 (germline): SGHNT, YYREEE (reference sequence). The CDR3 loop spans 13 amino acids. The CDR3 here is CASSLAGQIGYTF. The CDR3 bases are TGTGCCAGCAGCTTGGCGGGACAGATTGGCTACACCTTC.

The rearrangement joins TRBV19 to TRBJ2-7; possibly TRBD2 for D (7 bases). Per the germline V gene, CDR1 is LNHDA and CDR2 is SQIVND (reference sequence). Trimming cost V 6 bases and J 7 bases, with 13 bases left between them. This CDR3 comprises 12 residues. This CDR3 is CASRGGAQEQYF. Here the CDR3 DNA reads TGTGCCAGTAGAGGGGGGGCGCAAGAGCAGTACTTC.

V gene TRBV11-2 combines with J gene TRBJ1-5; D is undetermined. This CDR3 is built from 15 residues. Germline-derived CDR1 and CDR2 are SGHAT and FQNNGV. V was pared by 3 bases and J by 4 bases, with 13 bases between. CDR3: CASSFDPGRNQPQHF. DNA of the CDR3: TGTGCCAGCAGCTTCGACCCGGGGAGGAATCAGCCCCAGCATTTT. Together with reference TRBV11-2 and TRBJ1-5, the CDR3 gives the full variable domain: EAGVAQSPRYKIIEKRQSVAFWCNPISGHATLYWYQQILGQGPKLLIQFQNNGVVDDSQLPKDRFSAERLKGVDSTLKIQPAKLEDSAVYLCASSFDPGRNQPQHFGDGTRLSIL.

As for this clone: The identical CDR3 is also encoded by other nucleotide sequences in the sample. This chain joins TRBV15 and TRBJ1-3, with TRBD1 matching over 8 bases. The V segment lost 1 base and the J segment 5 bases; nucleotides outside the gene matches: 4. Germline V lookup: CDR1 LNHNV, CDR2 YYDKDF (reference sequence). This CDR3 spans 15 amino acids. CDR3 DNA: TGTGCCACCAGCAGAGGGACAGGGTTCAGAAACACCATATATTTT. Translating it yields CATSRGTGFRNTIYF.

The CDR3 protein is CAISEVPGTGDGYTF. As DNA, the CDR3 is TGTGCCATCAGTGAGGTTCCCGGGACAGGGGATGGCTACACCTTC. This chain connects TRBV10-3 to TRBJ1-2, with 10 positions matching TRBD1. The V gene's germline CDR1 is ENHRY and CDR2 SYGVKD. V lost 2 bases, J lost 6 bases, and 6 bases stayed unmatched. The CDR3 totals 15 residues.

There are a few counts of this clone. V is TRBV7-6 and J is TRBJ2-7; no definite D call. CDR1 and CDR2 from the germline V gene are SGHVS and FNYEAQ. Trimming shortened V by 1 base and J by 6 bases, and 10 bases separated the two germline ends. This CDR3 spans 13 amino acids. This CDR3 is CASSLGARTEQYF. DNA of the CDR3: TGTGCCAGCAGCTTAGGCGCTAGAACCGAGCAGTACTTC.

The chain recombines TRBV4-3 with TRBJ1-5, with D maybe TRBD1 (6 bases). Germline values: CDR1 LGHNA, CDR2 YSLEER. V lost 1 base and J lost 4, with 11 bases in between. The CDR3 length is 15 residues. CDR3 residues: CASSQGFQGNQPQHF. DNA of the CDR3: TGCGCCAGCAGCCAAGGATTCCAGGGGAATCAGCCCCAGCATTTT.

This sequence joins TRBV6-1 and TRBJ1-1; the D gene is possibly TRBD1 (5 bases). Germline lookup yields CDR1 MNHNS and CDR2 SASEGT. The CDR3 is 17 amino acids. Trimming took 3 bases from V and 4 from J, leaving 21 bases between them. In DNA, the CDR3 is TGTGCCAGCAGTGACTTCCTTGGGGGGGGTCGGAGCACTGAAGCTTTCTTT. Its translation is CASSDFLGGGRSTEAFF.

The gene calls are TRBV4-3 and TRBJ1-1; TRBD1 might be the D (6 bases). With 0 bases removed from V and 4 bases from J, the gap between germline ends came to 12 bases. The CDR3 spans 15 residues. The V gene's germline CDR1 is LGHNA and CDR2 YSLEER. The CDR3 coding sequence is TGCGCCAGCAGCCAAGATCTTGGGGGCATCACTGAAGCTTTCTTT. It encodes CASSQDLGGITEAFF.

The J gene is TRBJ2-7, the V gene TRBV7-2, with 7 positions matching TRBD1. V dropped 5 bases and J dropped 4; count of bases not matched to a gene: 5. Germline CDR1 SGHTA, CDR2 FQGNSA. The CDR3 has 13 amino acids. CDR3 bases: TGTGCCAGCAGCCGGGACAGTCTTTACGAGCAGTACTTC. Amino acid sequence: CASSRDSLYEQYF.

The CDR3 sequence is CASSQQKGQMNTEAFF. In nucleotides, the CDR3 is TGTGCCAGCAGCCAACAAAAGGGGCAGATGAACACTGAAGCTTTCTTT. V is TRBV3-1 (or the pseudogene TRBV3-2) and J is TRBJ1-1; weak D call: TRBD1 (5 bases). Trimming took 2 bases from V and 0 from J, leaving 13 bases between them. The CDR3 length is 16 residues. Germline V gives CDR1 LGHDT, CDR2 YNNKEL (reference sequence).

The chain uses TRBV5-1 and TRBJ2-7; TRBD1 is a possible D gene (6 bases). This CDR3 has 16 residues. Trimming took off 4 bases at V and 9 bases at J, with 26 bases between the two ends. The germline V gene encodes CDR1 SGHRS and CDR2 YFSETQ. The CDR3: CASSRTRGPTPLPQYF. CDR3 in DNA: TGCGCCAGCAGCAGGACCAGGGGTCCAACCCCCTTGCCGCAGTACTTC.

The chain combines TRBV6-5 with TRBJ2-7, with D perhaps TRBD2 (6 bases). V was trimmed by 5 bases and J by 7 bases, leaving 18 bases between them. The CDR3 sequence is 14 residues long. CDR1 and CDR2 (germline): MNHEY, SVGAGI. DNA for the CDR3: TGTGCCAGCAGTAACACCGGGACTCTGGGGGAGCAGTACTTC. This translates into CASSNTGTLGEQYF.

The J gene is TRBJ1-1, the V gene TRBV9, with D hard to call. Germline-derived CDR1 and CDR2 are SGDLS and YYNGEE. CDR3 length: 14 amino acids. Trimming removed 5 bases at V and 0 bases at J, with 11 bases between. The CDR3, as DNA: TGTGCCAGCAGTACCTCGTGGCTGAACACTGAAGCTTTCTTT. It yields the protein CASSTSWLNTEAFF.

V gene TRBV27 combines with J gene TRBJ2-7; D not certain. The V gene lost 1 base and the J gene lost 2 bases, with 9 bases spanning the gap. This CDR3 comprises 14 residues. Germline V gene data show CDR1 as MNHEY and CDR2 as SMNVEV (reference sequence). The CDR3 DNA sequence: TGTGCCAGCAGTTTATACGGCGGTCCCTACGAGCAGTACTTC. It encodes CASSLYGGPYEQYF.

The chain uses TRBV19 and TRBJ1-2, with 8 nucleotides matching TRBD1. Germline trimming cut 1 base from V and 3 bases from J; bases unmatched to any gene: 1. CDR3 size: 14 residues. From germline, CDR1 is LNHDA and CDR2 SQIVND (reference sequence). In DNA, the CDR3 is TGTGCCAGTAGTATAGCGGGACAGGACTATGGCTACACCTTC. It translates to CASSIAGQDYGYTF.

This chain uses TRBV5-5 with TRBJ2-5, with TRBD2 as a possible D gene (6 bases). In germline, CDR1 is SGHKS, CDR2 YYEKEE (reference sequence). Trimming cost V 3 bases and J 7 bases, with 19 bases left between them. The CDR3 totals 15 residues. The CDR3 DNA reads TGTGCCAGCAGCTCCTCGGGCGGGCCGGGGGTGACCCAGTACTTC. Translating it yields CASSSSGGPGVTQYF.

In this sample, this clone turned up a few times. The CDR3 is CASSLQGNSNQPQHF. In nucleotides, the CDR3 is TGTGCCAGCAGCTTACAGGGCAATAGCAATCAGCCCCAGCATTTT. The chain carries TRBV7-9 and TRBJ1-5; weak D call: TRBD1 (5 bases). Germline assignment: CDR1 SEHNR and CDR2 FQNEAQ (reference sequence). The CDR3 is made up of 15 amino acids. V lost 2 bases and J lost 0, with 8 bases in between.

V usage is TRBV2 and J usage is TRBJ1-1; D perhaps matches TRBD1 (6 bases). CDR1 and CDR2 (germline): SNHLY, FYNNEI. This CDR3 spans 13 amino acids. With 8 bases removed from V and 1 base from J, the gap between germline ends came to 11 bases. CDR3 bases: TGTGCCAGCGGGGGCCTTCGGAACACTGAAGCTTTCTTT. Translated: CASGGLRNTEAFF.